This TCR beta chain was sequenced for a study of shared clonotypes between healthy human individuals. Produced via immunoSEQ multiplex PCR; TCRdb's table is partial and in-frame only. The table includes about 490,000 clones, approximately 84% detected once. The germline V gene encodes CDR1 MGHRA and CDR2 YSYEKL. The ends were cut back, 8 bases at V and 0 bases at J, with 19 bases in the middle. CDR3 length: 16 amino acids. The receptor was derived from a woman in her forties in good health. Some clones in this sample may be carry-over from other donors' samples. Source material: PBMCs. The V call is TRBV4-1, the J call TRBJ1-1; D might be TRBD1 (5 bases). CDR3 nucleotide sequence: TGCGCCAGCCACCACGCCCTGACAGCGATGAACACTGAAGCTTTCTTT. Translation: CASHHALTAMNTEAFF.